The 11 T cell receptor beta chains below all came from one sample that was sequenced in a study of technical replicates of blood from a few donors. Sequenced by immunoSEQ multiplex PCR; TCRdb stores in-frame clones only, minus some. The sample records tens of thousands of clones, 85% to 95% being singletons. Sequences were obtained from T cells isolated from PBMCs. Receptors originate from a human donor in good health.

This clone was found a few times. The chain carries TRBV5-8 and TRBJ1-1; a possible D gene is TRBD1 (5 bases). The CDR3 is made up of 13 amino acids. CDR1 is SGHTS and CDR2 is YDEGEE in the germline V gene. Between the trimmed V and J ends, which lost 5 bases and 6 bases, there was a span of 14 bases. This chain's CDR3 is CASSLDPGPEAFF. CDR3 bases: TGTGCCAGCAGTCTGGACCCAGGGCCTGAAGCTTTCTTT.

V and J are TRBV5-1 and TRBJ2-3, with 9 bases that match TRBD2. CDR3 length: 16 amino acids. The J segment lost 1 base and the V segment lost 0 bases, leaving 3 bases of the junction unmatched. The germline V gene has CDR1 SGHRS and CDR2 YFSETQ. The CDR3 bases are TGCGCCAGCAGCTTGGAACAGCGGGAGGGCACAGATACGCAGTATTTT. Its protein is CASSLEQREGTDTQYF.

The chain links TRBV7-9 to TRBJ1-2; D unclear. This CDR3 has 11 residues. CDR1 SEHNR and CDR2 FQNEAQ come from the germline V gene (reference sequence). V was cut by 7 bases and J by 8 bases, with 11 bases left in between. The CDR3: CASTAGYGYTF. CDR3 DNA: TGTGCCAGCACAGCCGGGTACGGCTACACCTTC.

This clone has more than one count but fewer than ten. The chain links TRBV4-2 to TRBJ1-5; tentatively, D is TRBD1 (5 bases). The CDR3 is made up of 16 amino acids. The ends were cut back, 0 bases at V and 5 bases at J, with 14 bases in the middle. Germline CDR1 reads LGHNA; CDR2 reads YNFKEQ. The CDR3 DNA reads as TGTGCCAGCAGCCAAGAAGAAGACAGTTTATATCAGCCCCAGCATTTT. Its translation is CASSQEEDSLYQPQHF.

The CDR3 spells CASSPAYEQYF. DNA of the CDR3: TGTGCCAGCAGCCCTGCCTACGAGCAGTACTTC. The V call is TRBV11-2, the J call TRBJ2-7; D gene unclear. The germline V gene encodes CDR1 SGHAT and CDR2 FQNNGV. The CDR3 is made up of 11 amino acids. Trimming removed 5 bases at V and 2 bases at J, with 4 bases between.

The rearrangement joins TRBV11-2 to TRBJ1-2; no clear D. The CDR3 has 12 amino acids. V was pared by 3 bases and J by 2 bases, with 4 bases between. From germline, CDR1 is SGHAT and CDR2 FQNNGV. In DNA form, the CDR3 reads TGTGCCAGCAGCTTTCGGAACTATGGCTACACCTTC. This gives the protein CASSFRNYGYTF.

V gene TRBV5-6 combines with J gene TRBJ1-1, with 8 bases fitting TRBD1. The CDR3 covers 16 residues. Germline loops: CDR1 SGHDT, CDR2 YYEEEE. V lost 3 bases to trimming and J lost 1 base; unmatched junction nucleotides: 8. The CDR3 DNA follows: TGTGCCAGCAGCTGGGAACAGGGGGTGAGGAACACTGAAGCTTTCTTT. Its translation is CASSWEQGVRNTEAFF.

CDR3 DNA: TGTGCCAGCACATCCGGGACTAGTATCTACGAGCAGTACTTC. It is translated as CASTSGTSIYEQYF. J is TRBJ2-7 and V is TRBV27; 8 bases line up with TRBD2. Trimming removed 7 bases from V and 3 bases from J; junction bases left unmatched: 8. Germline assignment: CDR1 MNHEY and CDR2 SMNVEV (reference sequence). There are 14 residues in the CDR3.

The CDR3 region has the DNA TGTGCCAGCAGCCTAGACAGGGCCACTGAAGCTTTCTTT. It specifies CASSLDRATEAFF. The chain has TRBV28 and TRBJ1-1, with 7 bases matching TRBD1. V was clipped by 6 bases and J by 4 bases; unmatched bases: 5. Germline CDR1 MDHEN, CDR2 SYDVKM. The CDR3 has 13 residues.

As regards this clone: One end of the junction does not line up with germline, which may come from a read error. The V call is TRBV19, the J call TRBJ1-3, with TRBD1 identical over 7 bases. The CDR3 covers 15 residues. Germline V gives CDR1 LNHDA, CDR2 SQIVND (reference sequence). The CDR3 loop reads CASSISTGAGNTIYF. For the CDR3, the DNA is TGTGCCAGTAGTATCAGCACAGGGGCTGGTAACACCATATATTTT.

The chain links TRBV28 to TRBJ2-2; TRBD1 aligns across 9 bases. This CDR3 contains 16 residues. CDR1 MDHEN and CDR2 SYDVKM come from the germline V gene. V was pared by 2 bases and J by 6 bases, with 7 bases of the junction left unmatched. The CDR3 loop is CASSLPGQGGAGELFF. The CDR3 nucleotides read TGTGCCAGCAGTTTACCGGGACAGGGTGGTGCCGGGGAGCTGTTTTTT.